Listed below are T cell receptor beta chains from one sample, sequenced in a study of T cell responses to AZD1222 COVID-19 vaccine. Profiled with immunoSEQ multiplex PCR; TCRdb holds only in-frame clones, not every one. The profile shows about 90,000 clones, roughly 85% of them singletons. This material consisted of peripheral blood, taken on day 0 of AZD1222 vaccination. These receptors were taken from an adult in good health. Each CDR3 is given with its conserved first and last residue. The order of the fields is clone size, V gene, D gene, J gene, CDR3 protein, CDR3 DNA. A D gene is named only where the DNA matches it firmly. Clone size, where shown, is once, few, many, or a class for clones that have expanded.

size: .
V: TRBV4-3
D: TRBD2
J: TRBJ2-7
CDR3: CASSQARIAGGGSYEQYF
DNA: TGCGCCAGCAGCCAAGCAAGAATAGCGGGAGGGGGCTCCTACGAGCAGTACTTC

size: .
V: TRBV18
D: .
J: TRBJ1-1
CDR3: CASSPQTSTEAFF
DNA: TGTGCCAGCTCACCACAGACCAGCACTGAAGCTTTCTTT

size: .
V: TRBV19
D: .
J: TRBJ2-7
CDR3: CASSSPWQLTYEQYF
DNA: TGTGCCAGTAGTTCCCCTTGGCAGTTAACCTACGAGCAGTACTTC

size: once
V: TRBV19
D: .
J: TRBJ2-1
CDR3: CASSTLLGWNYNEQFF
DNA: TGTGCCAGTAGTACCCTCCTCGGGTGGAATTACAATGAGCAGTTCTTC

size: .
V: TRBV9
D: TRBD1
J: TRBJ2-2
CDR3: CASSATQGDTGELFF
DNA: TGTGCCAGCAGCGCTACACAGGGGGACACCGGGGAGCTGTTTTTT

size: once
V: TRBV28
D: .
J: TRBJ1-2
CDR3: CASSETTYAYGYTF
DNA: TGTGCCAGCAGTGAGACGACCTACGCGTATGGCTACACCTTC

size: few
V: TRBV7-7
D: TRBD2
J: TRBJ2-3
CDR3: CASSLTSGVGDTQYF
DNA: TGTGCCAGCAGCTTGACTAGCGGGGTTGGAGATACGCAGTATTTT

size: .
V: TRBV15
D: TRBD2
J: TRBJ2-3
CDR3: CATSRDLRGRSSGRSGDTQYF
DNA: TGTGCCACCAGCAGAGATTTACGAGGGAGGTCTAGCGGGAGGAGTGGAGATACGCAGTATTTT

size: once
V: TRBV7-9
D: TRBD2
J: TRBJ2-2
CDR3: CASGTSGNTGELFF
DNA: TGTGCCAGTGGGACTAGCGGGAACACCGGGGAGCTGTTTTTT

size: .
V: TRBV19
D: .
J: TRBJ1-5
CDR3: CASSITRDNQPQHF
DNA: TGTGCCAGTAGTATAACCAGGGACAATCAGCCCCAGCATTTT

size: .
V: TRBV11-2
D: TRBD2
J: TRBJ2-5
CDR3: CASSYLGLAGGRTETQYF
DNA: TGTGCCAGCAGTTATTTAGGACTAGCGGGAGGCCGGACGGAGACCCAGTACTTC

size: .
V: TRBV10-3
D: TRBD1
J: TRBJ1-1
CDR3: CAIGTGGMYTEAFF
DNA: TGTGCCATCGGGACAGGGGGTATGTACACTGAAGCTTTCTTT

size: .
V: TRBV11-2
D: .
J: TRBJ1-1
CDR3: CASSLVKDTEAFF
DNA: TGTGCCAGCAGCTTAGTTAAGGACACTGAAGCTTTCTTT

size: .
V: TRBV15
D: TRBD2
J: TRBJ2-2
CDR3: CATSRGGAGPGELFF
DNA: TGTGCCACCAGCAGGGGAGGGGCCGGTCCCGGGGAGCTGTTTTTT

size: .
V: TRBV6-2/TRBV6-3
D: TRBD1
J: TRBJ1-2
CDR3: CASSTTGEGIYGYTF
DNA: TGTGCCAGCAGTACCACAGGGGAGGGGATCTATGGCTACACCTTC

size: .
V: TRBV19
D: TRBD1
J: TRBJ1-4
CDR3: CASKNKQGQGSEKLFF
DNA: TGTGCCAGTAAAAACAAACAGGGACAGGGGTCGGAAAAACTGTTTTTT

size: .
V: TRBV10-1
D: .
J: TRBJ1-1
CDR3: CASSESGWKEAFF
DNA: TGCGCCAGCAGTGAGTCGGGGTGGAAAGAAGCTTTCTTT

size: .
V: TRBV6-4
D: .
J: TRBJ2-1
CDR3: CATRRAGDEFYNEQFF
DNA: TGTGCCACACGCCGGGCAGGGGATGAGTTTTACAATGAGCAGTTCTTC

size: .
V: TRBV28
D: .
J: TRBJ1-2
CDR3: CASTLPMTGGGYTF
DNA: TGTGCCAGCACCCTTCCCATGACAGGAGGAGGCTACACCTTC

size: .
V: TRBV23-1
D: .
J: TRBJ2-7
CDR3: CASSQSSAGAYEQYF
DNA: TGCGCCAGCAGTCAATCCTCGGCAGGGGCGTACGAGCAGTACTTC

size: .
V: TRBV18
D: TRBD2
J: TRBJ2-7
CDR3: CASSPSGTNFGEQYF
DNA: TGTGCCAGCTCACCCTCCGGGACTAACTTCGGTGAGCAGTACTTC

size: .
V: TRBV20-1
D: .
J: TRBJ2-5
CDR3: CSASPPTGETQYF
DNA: TGCAGTGCTAGTCCCCCTACGGGGGAGACCCAGTACTTC

size: .
V: TRBV27
D: .
J: TRBJ2-2
CDR3: CASSLTYTGELFF
DNA: TGTGCCAGCAGTTTAACCTACACCGGGGAGCTGTTTTTT

size: .
V: TRBV29-1
D: .
J: TRBJ1-1
CDR3: CSVGANQNTEAFF
DNA: TGCAGCGTCGGAGCAAACCAGAACACTGAAGCTTTCTTT

size: .
V: TRBV6-5
D: .
J: TRBJ1-1
CDR3: CASSYSTSHLAFF
DNA: TGTGCCAGCAGTTACTCGACATCCCACTTAGCTTTCTTT

size: .
V: TRBV5-1
D: .
J: TRBJ2-3
CDR3: CASSLQGGGTDTQYF
DNA: TGCGCCAGCAGCCTACAGGGGGGGGGCACAGATACGCAGTATTTT

size: .
V: TRBV5-1
D: .
J: TRBJ2-5
CDR3: CASSLRETQYF
DNA: TGCGCCAGCAGCCTCCGGGAGACCCAGTACTTC

size: .
V: TRBV6-5
D: TRBD1
J: TRBJ2-7
CDR3: CASSYSKGQGYEQYF
DNA: TGTGCCAGCAGTTACTCGAAGGGACAGGGCTACGAGCAGTACTTC

size: once
V: TRBV7-2
D: .
J: TRBJ1-1
CDR3: CASSWRLITEAFF
DNA: TGTGCCAGCAGTTGGAGACTGATCACTGAAGCTTTCTTT

size: .
V: TRBV5-4
D: .
J: TRBJ1-6
CDR3: CASSSGDGVQFSPLHF
DNA: TGTGCCAGCAGCTCCGGGGACGGCGTGCAATTTTCACCCCTCCACTTT

size: .
V: TRBV27
D: .
J: TRBJ2-5
CDR3: CASGRQLQETQYF
DNA: TGTGCCAGCGGTAGACAGCTACAAGAGACCCAGTACTTC

size: few
V: TRBV7-9
D: TRBD1
J: TRBJ2-7
CDR3: CASSSGHRGPYEQYF
DNA: TGTGCCAGCAGCTCAGGCCACAGGGGGCCCTACGAGCAGTACTTC

size: .
V: TRBV6-2/TRBV6-3
D: TRBD2
J: TRBJ2-1
CDR3: CASSQGLAGSGEQFF
DNA: TGTGCCAGCAGTCAAGGACTAGCGGGTTCGGGTGAGCAGTTCTTC

size: .
V: TRBV5-1
D: TRBD2
J: TRBJ2-1
CDR3: CASSSRSGSSDNEQFF
DNA: TGCGCCAGCAGCTCTAGGAGCGGGAGTTCGGACAATGAGCAGTTCTTC

size: .
V: TRBV29-1
D: .
J: TRBJ1-1
CDR3: CSVKTGGATEAFF
DNA: TGCAGCGTCAAGACAGGTGGTGCTACTGAAGCTTTCTTT